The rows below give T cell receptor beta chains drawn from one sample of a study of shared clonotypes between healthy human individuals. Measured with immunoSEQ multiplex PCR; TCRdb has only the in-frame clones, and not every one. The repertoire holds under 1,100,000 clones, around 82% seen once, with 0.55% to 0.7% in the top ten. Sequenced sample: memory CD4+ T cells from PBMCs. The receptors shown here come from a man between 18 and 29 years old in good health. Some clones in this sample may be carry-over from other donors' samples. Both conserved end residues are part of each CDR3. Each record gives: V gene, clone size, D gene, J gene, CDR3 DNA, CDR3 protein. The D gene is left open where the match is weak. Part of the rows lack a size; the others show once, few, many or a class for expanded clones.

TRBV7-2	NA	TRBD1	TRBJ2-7	TGTGCCAGCAGCAGGGACAGGGGAACCTACGAGCAGTACTTC	CASSRDRGTYEQYF
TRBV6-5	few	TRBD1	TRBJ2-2	TGTGCCAGCAGTTTCCGGGACAGAGTGAACACCGGGGAGCTGTTTTTT	CASSFRDRVNTGELFF
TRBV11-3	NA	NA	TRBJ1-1	TGTGCCAGCAGCTTGGAAGGCGGCACAAGTACGACTGAAGCTTTCTTT	CASSLEGGTSTTEAFF
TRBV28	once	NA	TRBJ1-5	TGTGCCGGTGCGTCAGGAGGCAATCAGCCCCAGCATTTT	CAGASGGNQPQHF
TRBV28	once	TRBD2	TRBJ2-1	TGTGCCAGCAGTGGGACTAGCTGGAATGAGCAGTTCTTC	CASSGTSWNEQFF
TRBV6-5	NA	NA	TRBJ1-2	TGTGCCAGCAGTTCCCGGGTCTATGGCTACACCTTC	CASSSRVYGYTF
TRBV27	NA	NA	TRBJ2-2	TGTGCCAGCAGTCGGCACCCCGGGGAGCTGTTTTTT	CASSRHPGELFF
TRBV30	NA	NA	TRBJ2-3	TGTGCCTCCATGGGGGGCTCCACAGATACGCAGTATTTT	CASMGGSTDTQYF
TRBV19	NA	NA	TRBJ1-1	TGTGCCAGTAGTATAGATCCGAACCCGAACACTGAAGCTTTCTTT	CASSIDPNPNTEAFF
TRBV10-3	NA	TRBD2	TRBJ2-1	TGTGCCATCAGTGTCCTAGCGGGAGTGGGGGAGCAGTTCTTC	CAISVLAGVGEQFF
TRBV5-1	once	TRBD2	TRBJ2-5	TGCGCCAGCAGCTCTCTAGCGGCCGGGGAGACCCAGTACTTC	CASSSLAAGETQYF
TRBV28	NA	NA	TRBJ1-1	TGTGCCAGCAGTTTACCTTACACTGAAGCTTTCTTT	CASSLPYTEAFF
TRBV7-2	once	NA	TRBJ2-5	TGTGCCAGCAGCTTAAGTTGGGAGACCCAGTACTTC	CASSLSWETQYF
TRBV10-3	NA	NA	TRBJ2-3	TGTGCCATCAGTGAGTCGGCGGGCAGCACAGATACGCAGTATTTT	CAISESAGSTDTQYF
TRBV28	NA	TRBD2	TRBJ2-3	TGTGCCAGCAGAATAGCGGGACCAGATACGCAGTATTTT	CASRIAGPDTQYF
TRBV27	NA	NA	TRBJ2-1	TGTGCCAGCAGTTTAAGGTTAGCGACATTTGCTGAGCAGTTCTTC	CASSLRLATFAEQFF
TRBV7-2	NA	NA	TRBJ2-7	TGTGCCAGCAACCTTATGTCGGGCTTGCCGTACTTC	CASNLMSGLPYF
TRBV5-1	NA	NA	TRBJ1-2	TGCGCCAGCAGTCAGGACGGGGATCGCGGCTACACCTTC	CASSQDGDRGYTF
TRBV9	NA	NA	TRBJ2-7	TGTGCCAGCAGCGAGGGTATGCGGGCATACGAGCAGTACTTC	CASSEGMRAYEQYF
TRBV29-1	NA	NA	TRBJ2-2	TGCAGCGCCAAAGGGGACATAACCGGGGAGCTGTTTTTT	CSAKGDITGELFF
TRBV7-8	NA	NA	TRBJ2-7	TGTGCCAGCACCGATCGAGGGACTCGACCCTACGAGCAGTACTTC	CASTDRGTRPYEQYF
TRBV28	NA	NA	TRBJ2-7	TGTGCCAGCAGTCGCCATTCCTACGAGCAGTACTTC	CASSRHSYEQYF
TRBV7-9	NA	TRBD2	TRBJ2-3	TGTGCCAGCCTATGGGGACTAGCGGGAAGCACAGATACGCAGTATTTT	CASLWGLAGSTDTQYF
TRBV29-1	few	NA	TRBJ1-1	TGCAGCGGGGGTAGGGGGGCCGCTGAAGCTTTCTTT	CSGGRGAAEAFF
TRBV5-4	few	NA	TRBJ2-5	TGTGCCAGCAGCCAGGAGCCCCAGGAGACCCAGTACTTC	CASSQEPQETQYF
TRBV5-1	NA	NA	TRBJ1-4	TGCGCCAGCAGCTTGGCTGGTTCTAATGAAAAACTGTTTTTT	CASSLAGSNEKLFF
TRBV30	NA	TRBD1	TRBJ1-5	TGTGCCTGGAGCCTCAGGGGGGATCAGCCCCAGCATTTT	CAWSLRGDQPQHF
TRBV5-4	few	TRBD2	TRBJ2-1	TGTGCCAGCAGCTTGGGCGGGAGTAGGCGAAATGAGCAGTTCTTC	CASSLGGSRRNEQFF
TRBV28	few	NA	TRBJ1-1	TGTGCCAGCAGTTTAGGAGAGACTGAAGCTTTCTTT	CASSLGETEAFF
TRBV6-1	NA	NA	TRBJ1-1	TGTGCCAGCAGTGAGGTTAGTGCCACGGGGGCTTTCTTT	CASSEVSATGAFF
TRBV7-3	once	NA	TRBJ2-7	TGTGCCAGCTTCTTTGTCCTCGAGCAGTACTTC	CASFFVLEQYF
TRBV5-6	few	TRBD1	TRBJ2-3	TGTGCCAGCAGCTCGGGACAGGGCATCACAGATACGCAGTATTTT	CASSSGQGITDTQYF
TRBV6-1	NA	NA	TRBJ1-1	TGTGCCAGCAGTGAAGCGCGAGAGGGAAACACTGAAGCTTTCTTT	CASSEAREGNTEAFF
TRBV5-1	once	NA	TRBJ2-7	TGCGCCAGCCGCGTACCACAGGGTCACGAGCAGTACTTC	CASRVPQGHEQYF
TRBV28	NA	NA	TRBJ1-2	TGTGCCAGCAGCCCGGCCTGGGGCTACACCTTC	CASSPAWGYTF
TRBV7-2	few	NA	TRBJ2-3	TGTGCCAGCAGCTTCTCAGGGACAGATACGCAGTATTTT	CASSFSGTDTQYF
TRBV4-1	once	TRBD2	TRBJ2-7	TGCGCCAGCAGCCAAGAGCTGGCGGTAGCGGGAGGGCCAGGCGAGCAGTACTTC	CASSQELAVAGGPGEQYF
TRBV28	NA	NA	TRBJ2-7	TGTGCCAGCAGTTTAGGTCCGCGGGATACCTACGAGCAGTACTTC	CASSLGPRDTYEQYF
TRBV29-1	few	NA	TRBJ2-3	TGCAGCGGGGACGGGGGAGGTACAGATACGCAGTATTTT	CSGDGGGTDTQYF
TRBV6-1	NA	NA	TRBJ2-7	TGTGCCAGCAGTCCGGACATCTACGAGCAGTACTTC	CASSPDIYEQYF
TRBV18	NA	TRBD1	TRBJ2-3	TGTGCCAGCTCACCACGTGGGACAGGGTCGGCAGATACGCAGTATTTT	CASSPRGTGSADTQYF
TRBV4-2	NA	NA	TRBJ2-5	TGTGCCAGCAGCCTACCTGGGGTGGCGACCCAGTACTTC	CASSLPGVATQYF
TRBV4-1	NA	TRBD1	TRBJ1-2	TGCGCCAGCAGCCAGGGACTACAGGGGAGAGGCAACTATGGCTACACCTTC	CASSQGLQGRGNYGYTF